The rows below give T cell receptor beta chains drawn from one sample of a study of blood T cell repertoires in COVID-19. Here immunoSEQ multiplex PCR was the method, and the copy in TCRdb shows in-frame clones only, minus some. This table holds roughly 30,000 clones, roughly 85% found once. The sample taken for sequencing was peripheral blood. These receptors all stem from a human donor with acute or convalescent COVID-19. The donor label of this sample is uncertain. Both conserved end residues are part of each CDR3. The D gene is left open where the match is weak. The size entry is marked missing in some rows and otherwise reads once, few, many or a size class.

clone_size j_call d_call v_call cdr3_aa cdr3_nt
. TRBJ1-6 . TRBV27 CASGPDSAGDYNSPLHF TGTGCCAGCGGTCCAGATTCCGCAGGGGACTATAATTCACCCCTCCACTTT
. TRBJ1-6 . TRBV7-2 CASSLVENSPLHF TGTGCCAGCAGCTTAGTTGAGAATTCACCCCTCCACTTT
. TRBJ1-5 . TRBV30 CAWSNWGGNQPQHF TGTGCCTGGAGTAACTGGGGCGGCAATCAGCCCCAGCATTTT
. TRBJ2-1 TRBD2 TRBV20-1 CSASSGRKQFF TGCAGTGCCTCAAGCGGGAGAAAACAGTTCTTC
. TRBJ1-1 TRBD1 TRBV5-4 CASSLYGRGEAFF TGTGCCAGCAGCTTGTACGGCAGGGGGGAAGCTTTCTTT
. TRBJ1-2 TRBD1 TRBV5-1 CASSLIAGGEYGYTF TGCGCCAGCAGCTTGATCGCAGGGGGAGAGTATGGCTACACCTTC
. TRBJ1-2 TRBD1 TRBV19 CASSSDGQGSSNYGYTF TGTGCCAGTAGTAGCGACGGACAGGGGAGTTCTAACTATGGCTACACCTTC
. TRBJ1-2 . TRBV10-3 CAISAPGTTNYGYTF TGTGCCATCAGTGCCCCGGGTACGACTAACTATGGCTACACCTTC
. TRBJ2-1 . TRBV14 CASSQHQGRIEQFF TGTGCCAGCAGCCAACATCAGGGGCGGATTGAGCAGTTCTTC
. TRBJ1-4 TRBD1 TRBV9 CASSRTGTNEKLFF TGTGCCAGCAGCAGGACAGGCACAAATGAAAAACTGTTTTTT
. TRBJ1-1 TRBD1 TRBV4-3 CASSQWTGVLTEAFF TGCGCCAGCAGCCAATGGACAGGGGTCCTCACTGAAGCTTTCTTT
. TRBJ2-7 . TRBV14 CASSQDNRQGSSYEQYF TGTGCCAGCAGCCAAGATAATAGGCAGGGGAGCTCCTACGAGCAGTACTTC
. TRBJ2-1 TRBD2 TRBV5-1 CASDSPGLAGVYEQFF TGCGCCAGCGACTCCCCGGGACTAGCGGGGGTATATGAGCAGTTCTTC
. TRBJ2-3 . TRBV28 CASRPGLHTDTQYF TGTGCCAGCAGACCGGGACTCCACACAGATACGCAGTATTTT
. TRBJ2-3 TRBD1 TRBV7-9 CASSLGGTGVTDTQYF TGTGCCAGCAGCTTAGGAGGGACAGGGGTCACAGATACGCAGTATTTT
. TRBJ1-1 . TRBV29-1 CSVGTDGAGEAFF TGCAGCGTTGGGACCGACGGAGCGGGGGAAGCTTTCTTT
. TRBJ2-3 . TRBV5-1 CASSSGFTTDTQYF TGCGCCAGCAGCTCTGGCTTCACAACAGATACGCAGTATTTT
. TRBJ1-1 . TRBV2 CASSDPEWRKGFF TGTGCCAGCAGCGACCCGGAGTGGAGGAAAGGTTTCTTT
. TRBJ1-1 . TRBV6-6 CASSYASLKKRTEAFF TGTGCCAGCAGTTACGCGTCGTTGAAAAAGCGCACTGAAGCTTTCTTT
. TRBJ1-1 TRBD1 TRBV24-1 CATSDGQGRTEAFF TGTGCCACCAGTGACGGACAGGGGAGGACTGAAGCTTTCTTT
once TRBJ1-3 . TRBV12-1 CASSSNLALAGTGALFPSGNTIYF TGTGCCAGCAGCTCGAACCTCGCCCTGGCTGGGACAGGGGCCCTATTTCCCTCTGGAAACACCATATATTTT
few TRBJ1-2 TRBD1 TRBV10-3 CAISAQGGIANYGYTF TGTGCCATCAGTGCTCAGGGGGGCATAGCTAACTATGGCTACACCTTC
. TRBJ2-1 . TRBV11-3 CASSHGGYRAYGSSYNEQFF TGTGCCAGCAGCCATGGTGGGTACAGGGCATACGGTAGCTCCTACAATGAGCAGTTCTTC
. TRBJ1-4 TRBD1 TRBV29-1 CSVRTRDSNEKLFF TGCAGCGTGCGTACCCGGGACAGTAATGAAAAACTGTTTTTT
. TRBJ1-6 . TRBV6-5 CASSRSDISPLHF TGTGCCAGCAGTAGATCAGACATTTCACCCCTCCACTTT
. TRBJ1-3 . TRBV21-1 CAETFITGEPSGNTIYF TGTGCCGAAACCTTTATCACCGGGGAGCCCTCTGGAAACACCATATATTTT
. TRBJ2-3 . TRBV6-2/TRBV6-3 CASSREGAGVDTQYF TGTGCCAGCAGTCGGGAGGGGGCGGGCGTGGATACGCAGTATTTT
. TRBJ1-2 . TRBV28 CASSLEQALGDGYTF TGTGCCAGCAGTTTAGAACAGGCATTGGGCGATGGCTACACCTTC
. TRBJ2-5 TRBD2 TRBV7-6 CASSPVRGVGETQYF TGTGCCAGCAGCCCCGTTCGGGGGGTGGGAGAGACCCAGTACTTC
. TRBJ2-2 TRBD2 TRBV9 CASSVMSSGPTGELFF TGTGCCAGCAGCGTAATGTCTAGCGGGCCCACCGGGGAGCTGTTTTTT
. TRBJ2-5 . TRBV9 CASSVVGSGQETQYF TGTGCCAGCAGCGTAGTCGGTAGCGGACAAGAGACCCAGTACTTC
. TRBJ1-5 . TRBV27 CASSFVQDQPQHF TGTGCCAGCAGTTTCGTACAGGATCAGCCCCAGCATTTT
few TRBJ1-2 TRBD1 TRBV5-4 CASSGQGNYGYTF TGTGCCAGCAGCGGACAGGGGAACTATGGCTACACCTTC
. TRBJ2-5 . TRBV6-5 CASTPRGSGETQYF TGTGCCAGCACCCCTCGGGGTAGCGGAGAGACCCAGTACTTC
. TRBJ1-1 . TRBV3-1/TRBV3-2 CASSQDLSGNTEAFF TGTGCCAGCAGCCAAGATCTTTCGGGGAACACTGAAGCTTTCTTT
. TRBJ1-1 . TRBV5-1 CASSLGRNTEAFF TGCGCCAGCAGCTTGGGTAGAAACACTGAAGCTTTCTTT
. TRBJ1-4 . TRBV5-6 CASSDRLNEKLFF TGTGCCAGCAGCGACAGACTTAATGAAAAACTGTTTTTT
. TRBJ2-7 TRBD1 TRBV7-7 CASSPNPGTAVYEQYF TGTGCCAGCAGCCCGAACCCCGGGACAGCTGTGTACGAGCAGTACTTC
. TRBJ1-1 . TRBV6-5 CASHSRTEAFF TGTGCCAGCCATAGTCGCACTGAAGCTTTCTTT
. TRBJ2-2 TRBD2 TRBV24-1 CATRAGGNTGELFF TGTGCCACCAGAGCGGGAGGGAACACCGGGGAGCTGTTTTTT
. TRBJ2-3 TRBD1 TRBV10-2 CASSRTGLLDTQYF TGCGCCAGCAGTAGGACAGGCCTACTAGATACGCAGTATTTT
. TRBJ2-5 . TRBV7-9 CASSASGAGETQYF TGTGCCAGCAGCGCGTCAGGGGCGGGAGAGACCCAGTACTTC
. TRBJ2-3 . TRBV11-3 CASSPGADTQYF TGTGCCAGCAGCCCCGGGGCAGATACGCAGTATTTT
. TRBJ2-1 . TRBV6-2/TRBV6-3 CASSYSGGVASPVGNEQFF TGTGCCAGCAGTTACTCCGGGGGTGTGGCGTCTCCGGTGGGGAATGAGCAGTTCTTC
medium-sized TRBJ2-3 . TRBV14 CASSQDPPGTITDTQYF TGTGCCAGCAGCCAAGATCCCCCAGGGACAATCACAGATACGCAGTATTTT
once TRBJ1-3 . TRBV18 CASSPQGSSGNTIYF TGTGCCAGCTCACCCCAGGGGAGCTCTGGAAACACCATATATTTT
. TRBJ1-2 . TRBV5-4 CASSPPPGDHYGYTF TGTGCCAGCAGCCCTCCCCCAGGGGATCACTATGGCTACACCTTC
. TRBJ2-7 TRBD2 TRBV11-3 CASSSTSSGTYEQYF TGTGCCAGCAGCTCTACCTCTAGCGGTACCTACGAGCAGTACTTC
once TRBJ2-7 . TRBV19 CASSPGLPLEQYF TGTGCCAGTAGTCCGGGACTCCCCCTCGAGCAGTACTTC
. TRBJ1-3 . TRBV10-2 CASSEPGSGNTIYF TGCGCCAGCAGTGAACCCGGCTCTGGAAACACCATATATTTT
. TRBJ1-6 . TRBV4-3 CASSQDLQVNSPLHF TGCGCCAGCAGCCAAGATCTACAGGTTAATTCACCCCTCCACTTT
. TRBJ2-7 . TRBV14 CASSPGGGVMEQYF TGTGCCAGCAGCCCAGGAGGTGGGGTCATGGAGCAGTACTTC
. TRBJ2-1 TRBD2 TRBV7-9 CASSLRWGLAGYNEQFF TGTGCCAGCAGCTTACGTTGGGGACTAGCGGGCTACAATGAGCAGTTCTTC
once TRBJ1-1 TRBD1 TRBV19 CASSILVDRAVNTEAFF TGTGCCAGTAGTATACTAGTCGACAGGGCTGTGAACACTGAAGCTTTCTTT
. TRBJ2-7 TRBD1 TRBV5-1 CASSLVPGQSYEQYF TGCGCCAGCAGCTTGGTCCCGGGACAGTCCTACGAGCAGTACTTC
. TRBJ1-1 TRBD1 TRBV2 CASSRDAGGNTEAFF TGTGCCAGCAGCCGCGATGCAGGGGGGAACACTGAAGCTTTCTTT
. TRBJ1-1 . TRBV7-3 CASSAGPNTEAFF TGTGCCAGCAGCGCGGGTCCGAACACTGAAGCTTTCTTT
. TRBJ1-1 . TRBV12-5 CASGLGLSGVGEKAFF TGTGCTAGTGGTTTGGGACTCTCGGGGGTAGGTGAGAAAGCTTTCTTT
. TRBJ1-4 TRBD1 TRBV7-2 CASSPQGGANEKLFF TGTGCCAGCAGCCCCCAGGGGGGTGCTAATGAAAAACTGTTTTTT